Listed here are 20 T cell receptor beta chains from one sample, sequenced in a study of T cell responses to AZD1222 COVID-19 vaccine. Sequencing used immunoSEQ multiplex PCR; TCRdb keeps in-frame clones, though not all of them. The profile shows approximately 130,000 clones, 89% of them singletons. The starting material was peripheral blood, obtained 28 days after the second AZD1222 dose. All receptors come from an adult who received the AZD1222 COVID-19 vaccine.

The genes are TRBV6-6 and TRBJ1-6, with a weak D call TRBD1 (6 bases). The CDR3 extends over 14 amino acids. V was cut by 2 bases and J by 6 bases, with 8 bases left in between. Germline lookup yields CDR1 MNHNY and CDR2 SVGAGI (reference sequence). CDR3 amino acids: CASSYGGLNSPLHF. The DNA of the CDR3 is TGTGCCAGCAGTTACGGGGGGCTTAATTCACCCCTCCACTTT.

J is TRBJ1-5 and V is TRBV19, with a possible D match to TRBD1 (5 bases). Trimming removed 3 bases at V and 9 bases at J, with 12 bases between. CDR3 length: 13 amino acids. The germline V gene encodes CDR1 LNHDA and CDR2 SQIVND (reference sequence). The CDR3 DNA is TGTGCCAGTAGTATCCAGGGTCGAGGGCCCCAGCATTTT. Protein product: CASSIQGRGPQHF.

J is TRBJ1-1 and V is TRBV4-1; possibly TRBD1 for D (5 bases). Germline V lookup: CDR1 MGHRA, CDR2 YSYEKL. V lost 1 base and J lost 4, with 16 bases in between. The CDR3 runs to 16 residues. The CDR3: CASSQVYGTQGTEAFF. CDR3 in DNA: TGCGCCAGCAGCCAAGTGTACGGGACCCAGGGCACTGAAGCTTTCTTT.

The rearrangement uses TRBV9 and TRBJ1-1; a possible D gene is TRBD1 (6 bases). Germline V CDR1 and CDR2: SGDLS, YYNGEE. The CDR3 sequence is 15 residues long. V was clipped by 0 bases and J by 4 bases, with 13 bases between them. The CDR3 spells CASSVARGGLTEAFF. In DNA, the CDR3 is TGTGCCAGCAGCGTAGCTCGGGGGGGGCTCACTGAAGCTTTCTTT. Using reference TRBV9 and TRBJ1-1 for the parts outside the CDR3, the full variable domain is DSGVTQTPKHLITATGQRVTLRCSPRSGDLSVYWYQQSLDQGLQFLIQYYNGEERAKGNILERFSAQQFPDLHSELNLSSLELGDSALYFCASSVARGGLTEAFFGQGTRLTVV.

This clone has only one observation. The chain uses TRBV30 and TRBJ1-1; the D is unclear. The germline V gene has CDR1 GTSNPN and CDR2 SVGIG (reference sequence). Trimming took 0 bases from V and 4 from J, leaving 21 bases between them. CDR3 size: 17 residues. CDR3 in DNA: TGTGCCTGGAGTGTGTTTGGCAGGCCCCCCGGCAGCACTGAAGCTTTCTTT. Amino acid sequence: CAWSVFGRPPGSTEAFF.

CDR3 residues: CASSLGLADITDTQYF. As DNA, the CDR3 is TGCGCCAGCAGCTTGGGGCTAGCGGATATCACAGATACGCAGTATTTT. V usage is TRBV5-1 and J usage is TRBJ2-3; 7 bases agree with TRBD2. The CDR3 runs 16 residues. Germline-derived CDR1 and CDR2 are SGHRS and YFSETQ. Trimming at V came to 0 bases and at J to 2 bases, leaving 6 bases not matched to a gene.

J is TRBJ2-1 and V is TRBV4-1; 9 nucleotides line up with TRBD2. Germline CDR1 is MGHRA and CDR2 is YSYEKL. J was trimmed by 6 bases and V by 1 base; bases with no gene match: 7. CDR3 length equals 16 residues. The CDR3 region is CASSQVLTSGLNEQFF. The DNA for the CDR3 is TGCGCCAGCAGCCAAGTTTTGACTAGCGGCCTCAATGAGCAGTTCTTC.

This clone showed up just once. The V and J genes are TRBV3-1 (or the pseudogene TRBV3-2) and TRBJ2-5; 12 positions agree with TRBD2. The CDR3 totals 18 residues. Germline V CDR1 and CDR2: LGHDT, YNNKEL (reference sequence). Trimming cost V 3 bases and J 1 base; bases outside gene matches: 9. CDR3 amino acids: CASSQGLSLAGGQETQYF. CDR3 coding DNA: TGTGCCAGCAGCCAGGGGCTATCACTAGCGGGGGGCCAAGAGACCCAGTACTTC.

Here the CDR3 DNA reads TGTGCCAGCAGCTTGGGTGGGACAGGGGTACACCGGAACACTGAAGCTTTCTTT. Its translation: CASSLGGTGVHRNTEAFF. The chain has TRBV5-4 and TRBJ1-1; TRBD1 matches at 10 bases. V was pared by 0 bases and J by 1 base, with 9 bases of the junction left unmatched. The CDR3 has 18 residues. Per germline, CDR1 SGHNT and CDR2 YYREEE (reference sequence).

This chain joins TRBV27 and TRBJ2-5; tentatively, D is TRBD1 (6 bases). V was shortened by 1 base and J by 4 bases, with 7 bases between the two germline ends. Germline V CDR1 and CDR2: MNHEY, SMNVEV (reference sequence). This CDR3 has 13 residues. CDR3 sequence reads: CASSLWGRETQYF. The DNA of the CDR3 is TGTGCCAGCAGTTTATGGGGGCGAGAGACCCAGTACTTC.

This chain connects TRBV6-6 to TRBJ1-1; no definite D call. Germline lookup yields CDR1 MNHNY and CDR2 SVGAGI (reference sequence). The CDR3 covers 13 residues. With 2 bases removed from V and 0 bases from J, the gap between germline ends came to 4 bases. CDR3: CASSYRVNTEAFF. In nucleotides, the CDR3 is TGTGCCAGCAGTTACAGGGTGAACACTGAAGCTTTCTTT.

The chain uses TRBV5-4 and TRBJ2-1; D may be TRBD1 (6 bases). Germline CDR1 SGHNT, CDR2 YYREEE (reference sequence). The CDR3 contains 15 residues. V gave up 2 bases and J gave up 9 bases, with 18 bases separating them. DNA of the CDR3: TGTGCCAGCAGCTTCACAGGGAGTCGGGGTGGTGAGCAGTTCTTC. Protein product: CASSFTGSRGGEQFF.

The chain uses TRBV5-1 and TRBJ1-1; maybe TRBD1 (6 bases). Germline V gene data show CDR1 as SGHRS and CDR2 as YFSETQ. Deletions cut 3 bases from V and 1 base from J, with 16 bases between. This CDR3 is 16 amino acids long. In DNA form, the CDR3 reads TGCGCCAGCAGCTCCGCCCGTAGGGGGTCGAACACTGAAGCTTTCTTT. It yields the protein CASSSARRGSNTEAFF.

The genes are TRBV14 and TRBJ1-1, with D tentatively TRBD1 (6 bases). V was shortened by 1 base and J by 2 bases, with 8 bases between the two germline ends. Germline V CDR1 and CDR2: SGHDN, FVKESK. This CDR3 region has 14 residues. The DNA for the CDR3 is TGTGCCAGCAGCCAAGTGGGGGGCAACACTGAAGCTTTCTTT. Its translation: CASSQVGGNTEAFF.

The chain recombines TRBV7-9 with TRBJ1-6; D is unresolved. The V gene's germline CDR1 is SEHNR and CDR2 FQNEAQ (reference sequence). The CDR3 spans 15 residues. The ends were cut back, 1 base at V and 7 bases at J, with 11 bases in the middle. In DNA form, the CDR3 reads TGTGCCAGCAGCTTAGATTCCAGCTTGAATTCACCCCTCCACTTT. It encodes CASSLDSSLNSPLHF.

The rearrangement uses TRBV11-2 and TRBJ1-1, with unresolved D. The CDR3 spans 14 residues. Looked up from germline, CDR1 is SGHAT and CDR2 is FQNNGV. Trimming removed 5 bases at V and 0 bases at J, with 10 bases between. The CDR3 reads CASSTSGVNTEAFF. In DNA, the CDR3 is TGTGCCAGCAGCACCAGCGGGGTGAACACTGAAGCTTTCTTT.

This clone was recorded only once. This chain links TRBV20-1 with TRBJ1-1; D call uncertain. Germline V CDR1 and CDR2: DFQATT, SNEGSKA (reference sequence). Between the trimmed V and J ends, which lost 4 bases and 3 bases, there was a span of 6 bases. The CDR3 length is 11 residues. The CDR3, as DNA: TGCAGTGCTACGGAACACACTGAAGCTTTCTTT. Residues: CSATEHTEAFF.

This clone has just one count. The chain links TRBV3-1 (or the pseudogene TRBV3-2) to TRBJ1-2; 7 bases agree with TRBD1. The germline gives CDR1 LGHDT, CDR2 YNNKEL (reference sequence). The CDR3 has 16 residues. V shed 6 bases and J 7 bases; nucleotides not matched to a gene: 17. The CDR3 loop is CASREGAGRDSGGYTF. Here the CDR3 DNA reads TGTGCCAGCAGGGAGGGGGCTGGCAGGGATTCTGGTGGCTACACCTTC.

The chain employs TRBV15 and TRBJ2-7; tentative D call: TRBD2 (6 bases). Germline V gene lookup returns CDR1 LNHNV and CDR2 YYDKDF (reference sequence). Trimming took off 3 bases at V and 1 base at J, with 10 bases between the two ends. CDR3 length: 14 amino acids. The CDR3: CATSREGGSYEQYF. The CDR3 coding sequence is TGTGCCACCAGCAGGGAGGGCGGATCCTACGAGCAGTACTTC.

V and J are TRBV6-6 and TRBJ2-1; 8 bases align to TRBD2. Germline lookup yields CDR1 MNHNY and CDR2 SVGAGI (reference sequence). The junction had 5 bases not matched to a gene; V was cut back by 2 bases and J by 8 bases. The CDR3 spans 14 residues. The CDR3 nucleotides are TGTGCCAGCAGTTACGGGACTAGTTGGGATGAGCAGTTCTTC. Translated: CASSYGTSWDEQFF.